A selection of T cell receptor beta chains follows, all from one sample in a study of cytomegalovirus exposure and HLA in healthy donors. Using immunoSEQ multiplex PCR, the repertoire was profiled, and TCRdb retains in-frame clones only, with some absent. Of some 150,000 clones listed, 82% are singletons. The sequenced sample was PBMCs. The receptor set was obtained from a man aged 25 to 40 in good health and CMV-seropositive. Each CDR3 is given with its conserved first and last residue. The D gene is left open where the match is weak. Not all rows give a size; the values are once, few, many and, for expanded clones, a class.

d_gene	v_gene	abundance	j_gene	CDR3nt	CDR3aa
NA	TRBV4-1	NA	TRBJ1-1	TGCGCCAGCAGCCAAGTTCTCTCAGGGACTGAAGCTTTCTTT	CASSQVLSGTEAFF
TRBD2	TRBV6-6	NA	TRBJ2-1	TGTGCCAGCAGTTTAGCGGGAGAAGGATTCAATGAGCAGTTCTTC	CASSLAGEGFNEQFF
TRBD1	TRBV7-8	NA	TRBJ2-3	TGTGCCAGCAGCTTAGGGACAGGGGGCTTGGCAGATACGCAGTATTTT	CASSLGTGGLADTQYF
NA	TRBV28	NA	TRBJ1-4	TGTGCCAGCGGCAGGGAAAAACTGTTTTTT	CASGREKLFF
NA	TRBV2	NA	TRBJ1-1	TGTGCCAGCAGGGATGACTGGAGGGCTGAAGCTTTCTTT	CASRDDWRAEAFF
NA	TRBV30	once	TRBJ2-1	TGTGCCTGGAGTTCCCTAGCGAACAATGAGCAGTTCTTC	CAWSSLANNEQFF
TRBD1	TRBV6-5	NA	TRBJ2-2	TGTGCCAGCACCCGAGGACAGGTGCGCACCGGGGAGCTGTTTTTT	CASTRGQVRTGELFF
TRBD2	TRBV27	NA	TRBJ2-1	TGTGCCAGCAGTCTAATAGCGGGAGGGGGGAACAATGAGCAGTTCTTC	CASSLIAGGGNNEQFF
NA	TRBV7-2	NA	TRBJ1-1	TGTGCCAGCAGCTCTCTAGCGCGATGGGCTTTCTTT	CASSSLARWAFF
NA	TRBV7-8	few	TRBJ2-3	TGTGCCAGCAGCTTAAGACAGGGCACAGATACGCAGTATTTT	CASSLRQGTDTQYF
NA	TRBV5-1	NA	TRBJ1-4	TGCGCCAGCAGCACAGAAGCTGCAACTAATGAAAAACTGTTTTTT	CASSTEAATNEKLFF
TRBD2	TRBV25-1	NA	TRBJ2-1	TGTGCCAGCTCTGGGACTAGCGGGAGTATTGAGCAGTTCTTC	CASSGTSGSIEQFF
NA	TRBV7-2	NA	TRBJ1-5	TGTGCCAGCAGCTTAGACGGAGATAGCAATCAGCCCCAGCATTTT	CASSLDGDSNQPQHF
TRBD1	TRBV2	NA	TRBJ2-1	TGTGCCAGCAGATACCGGGACAGGGGGCCCGGTGAGCAGTTCTTC	CASRYRDRGPGEQFF
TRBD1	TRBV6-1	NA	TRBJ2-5	TGTGCCAGCAGTAAAGGGACAGGGGGAGGTGGACAGGAGACCCAGTACTTC	CASSKGTGGGGQETQYF
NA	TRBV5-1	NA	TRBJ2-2	TGCGCCAGCAGCGCAACAGGACAGACGAACACCGGGGAGCTGTTTTTT	CASSATGQTNTGELFF
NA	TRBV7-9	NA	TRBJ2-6	TGTGCCAGCAGCTTATGGGGGGCTGGGGCCAACGTCCTGACTTTC	CASSLWGAGANVLTF
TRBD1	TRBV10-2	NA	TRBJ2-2	TGCGCCAGCAGTCTTTCCGGGACAGGGTACACCGGGGAGCTGTTTTTT	CASSLSGTGYTGELFF
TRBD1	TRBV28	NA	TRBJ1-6	TGTGCCACCCGGCCCAGGGGGAATTCACCCCTCCACTTT	CATRPRGNSPLHF
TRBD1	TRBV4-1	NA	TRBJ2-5	TGCGCCAGCAGCCAACGGACAGGGTGGGAGACCCAGTACTTC	CASSQRTGWETQYF
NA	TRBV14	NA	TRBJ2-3	TGTGCCAGCAGCCAAGTCGGACTCAGAACAGATACGCAGTATTTT	CASSQVGLRTDTQYF
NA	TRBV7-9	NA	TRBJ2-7	TGTGCCAGCAGCTCGACCCAGGGTAAGCAGGGGTCCTACGAGCAGTACTTC	CASSSTQGKQGSYEQYF
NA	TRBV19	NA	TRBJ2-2	TGTGCCAGTAGGAGTGTGGGTAGCGGAAACACCGGGGAGCTGTTTTTT	CASRSVGSGNTGELFF
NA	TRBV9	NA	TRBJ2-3	TGTGCCAGCAGCGCCTTTTGGCAGATCACAGATTCGCAGTATTTT	CASSAFWQITDSQYF
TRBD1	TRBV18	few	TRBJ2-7	TGTGCCAGCTCACCGTCCGGGACAGGGGACTACGAGCAGTACTTC	CASSPSGTGDYEQYF
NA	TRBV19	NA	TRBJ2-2	TGTGCCAGTACCATCACAGGGCTGGCTACGCGTTCCGGGGAGCTGTTTTTT	CASTITGLATRSGELFF
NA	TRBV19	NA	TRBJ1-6	TGTGCCAGTGGCGATACCAAGGGGGATTCACCCCTCCACTTT	CASGDTKGDSPLHF
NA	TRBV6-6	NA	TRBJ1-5	TGTGCCGGTTCGGACAGCAGCAATCAGCCCCAGCATTTT	CAGSDSSNQPQHF
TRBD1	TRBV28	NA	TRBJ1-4	TGTGCCAGCAGTATGATCGGGACAGGGAATGAAAAACTGTTTTTT	CASSMIGTGNEKLFF
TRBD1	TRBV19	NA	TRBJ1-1	TGTGCCAGTACAAGACAGGGCGGCACTGAAGCTTTCTTT	CASTRQGGTEAFF
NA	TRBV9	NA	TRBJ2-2	TGTGCCAGCAGCGCGTACACGAACACCGGGGAGCTGTTTTTT	CASSAYTNTGELFF
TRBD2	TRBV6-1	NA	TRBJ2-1	TGTGCCAGCAGTGAAGGAACACTAGCGAAGCAGTTCTTC	CASSEGTLAKQFF
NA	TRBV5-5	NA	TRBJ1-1	TGTGCCAGCAGCACCAGTTACACAAACCTGAACACTGAAGCTTTCTTT	CASSTSYTNLNTEAFF
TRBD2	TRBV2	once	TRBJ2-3	TGTGCCACGTCGACTAGCGTAGTCACAGATACGCAGTATTTT	CATSTSVVTDTQYF
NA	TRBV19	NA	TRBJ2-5	TGTGCCAGTAGTACTAGCGCCCAAGAGACCCAGTACTTC	CASSTSAQETQYF
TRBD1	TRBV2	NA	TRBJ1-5	TGTGCCAGCAGTCCCCAGGGGGATCAGCCCCAGCATTTT	CASSPQGDQPQHF
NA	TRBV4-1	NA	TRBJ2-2	TGCGCCAGCAGCCAAGAAACTCCAGGGGATTTGGGCACCGGGGAGCTGTTTTTT	CASSQETPGDLGTGELFF
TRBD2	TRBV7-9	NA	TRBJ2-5	TGTGCCAGCAGTCCCCTAGCGGGGGGAAAGGGGACCCAGTACTTC	CASSPLAGGKGTQYF
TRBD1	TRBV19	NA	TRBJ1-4	TGTGCCAGTAGTGACAGGGCGGCCGGCCAGGGAAATGAAAAACTGTTTTTT	CASSDRAAGQGNEKLFF
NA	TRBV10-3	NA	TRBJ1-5	TGTGCCATCGGCAGTAATAGCAATCAGCCCCAGCATTTT	CAIGSNSNQPQHF
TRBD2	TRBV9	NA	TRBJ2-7	TGTGCCAGCAGCCCCCGGACGAGCGGGGGGATCGACGAGCAGTACTTC	CASSPRTSGGIDEQYF
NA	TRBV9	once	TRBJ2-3	TGTGCCAGCAGCGTGGACTACCGCACAGATACGCAGTATTTT	CASSVDYRTDTQYF
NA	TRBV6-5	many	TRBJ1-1	TGTGCCAGCAGTTACGCTCTACGGAGCCCTAACACTGAAGCTTTCTTT	CASSYALRSPNTEAFF
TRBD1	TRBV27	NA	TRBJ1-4	TGTGCCAGTACCCCCAGGGGGGTAGGTGGAAAACTGTTTTTT	CASTPRGVGGKLFF
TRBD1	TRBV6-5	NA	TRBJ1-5	TGTGCCAGCAGACAGACAGGGTATAGCAATCAGCCCCAGCATTTT	CASRQTGYSNQPQHF
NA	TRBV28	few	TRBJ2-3	TGTGCCAGCAGTTTACGGGACTCGCTACTCACAGATACGCAGTATTTT	CASSLRDSLLTDTQYF